This entry describes one TCR beta chain. What it binds is not known. The sample comes from a study of OX40 agonist ivuxolimab in advanced cancers. Study as a whole: Of mixed ages from roughly 23 to 85 and averaging 60 years, the group was roughly 83% male.

Assay: immunoSEQ multiplex PCR; the TCRdb copy retains only in-frame clones and omits some. The sample comprises 70,000 to 95,000 clones, roughly 88% of which are singletons, and about 0.76% rests with the top ten. Autoimmune disease history or systemic immunosuppression excluded patients. Blood draws occurred at baseline, cycle 4 day 1, and cycle 7 day 1. Findings of the study overall: At 0.1 to 3.0 mg/kg and by week 6, clonal expansion occurred in CD4+ and CD8+ blood T cells.

Germline V lookup: CDR1 SGHNT, CDR2 YENEEA. This CDR3 has 14 residues. V lost 5 bases and J lost 6, with 14 bases in between. This chain connects TRBV11-3 to TRBJ2-1, with D maybe TRBD2 (5 bases). The input for sequencing was CD4+ or CD8+ T cells sorted from blood, taken in a trial of the OX40 agonist ivuxolimab. This receptor was taken from an adult with an advanced solid tumor such as melanoma, head and neck, liver or kidney cancer. The CDR3 reads CASSTSFKGNEQFF. In DNA, the CDR3 is TGTGCCAGCAGCACTAGTTTCAAGGGCAATGAGCAGTTCTTC.